This TCR beta chain was identified in a study of blood T cell repertoires in COVID-19. This clone was recorded only once. Per the original methods: Estimation of nucleated cell counts relied on the amplification of reference gene primers. This table comes from immunoSEQ multiplex PCR, and its TCRdb copy is limited to in-frame clones, with some not included. V, J and clone size were drawn from that table, and D and trimming were deduced from the DNA. This table has about 99,000 clones, roughly 84% appearing once. The sample taken for sequencing was peripheral blood. This clonotype originated in a man aged 70-80 years with active or convalescent COVID-19.

The CDR3 is CASSEPTGVYGYTF. The CDR3 nucleotides are TGTGCCAGCAGCGAGCCGACAGGGGTCTATGGCTACACCTTC. This chain uses TRBV9 with TRBJ1-2; 8 nucleotides match TRBD1. V was pared by 3 bases and J by 4 bases, with 5 bases of the junction left unmatched. The CDR3 has 14 residues. In germline, CDR1 is SGDLS, CDR2 YYNGEE.